This T cell receptor beta chain was retrieved from a study of beta chain features in type 1 diabetes. cDNA synthesis used the whole RNA isolate, giving expressed TCRB sequences. Produced via immunoSEQ multiplex PCR; TCRdb's table is partial and in-frame only. The sample shows some 900,000 clones, roughly 15% of them seen only once. Germline lookup yields CDR1 SGHDT and CDR2 YYEEEE. The CDR3 is made up of 13 amino acids. V was clipped by 3 bases and J by 8 bases; unmatched bases: 4. This clone has just a few counts. The sequence came from a woman aged 18-30 years in good health. The sample consisted of naive CD4+ T cells from blood. The chain carries TRBV5-6 and TRBJ1-4; 7 positions agree with TRBD1. CDR3: CASSYGTDEKLFF. Here the CDR3 DNA reads TGTGCCAGCAGCTATGGGACAGACGAAAAACTGTTTTTT.